These 13 T cell receptor beta chains originate from one sample sequenced in a study of blood T cell repertoires in COVID-19 (dated by TCRdb to about 2020). Preparation of the library involved the immunoSEQ multiplex PCR assay. In its TCRdb copy, this immuneACCESS table keeps in-frame sequences only and misses some clones. Where compared with another copy, unresolved V genes explain less than half of these, and the others have no known cause. The sample records 150,000 or so clones, 70% to 80% of which are singletons. The ten top clones hold roughly 4.9% of the sample. The material sequenced was peripheral blood. These receptor sequences come from a woman in her seventies with COVID-19, enrolled during active disease.

The table lists this clone with a few counts. The J gene is TRBJ2-7, the V gene TRBV9, with 7 bases fitting TRBD1. This CDR3 spans 14 amino acids. Germline V lookup: CDR1 SGDLS, CDR2 YYNGEE. Trimming took 4 bases from V and 6 from J; bases not matched to a gene: 10. CDR3 sequence: CASSFRWDSAEQYF. Here the CDR3 DNA reads TGTGCCAGCAGCTTCAGATGGGACAGTGCCGAGCAGTACTTC.

The rearrangement uses TRBV12-3 or TRBV12-4 and TRBJ1-1; no firm D call. Trimming took off 5 bases at V and 0 bases at J, with 7 bases between the two ends. The CDR3 consists of 13 residues. CDR3 residues: CASSELVNTEAFF. The CDR3 nucleotides read TGTGCCAGCAGTGAGCTCGTGAACACTGAAGCTTTCTTT.

The rearrangement uses TRBV2 and TRBJ1-1; possible D gene TRBD1, 5 bases. Germline-derived CDR1 and CDR2 are SNHLY and FYNNEI. The CDR3 totals 13 residues. The V gene lost 5 bases and the J gene lost 7 bases, with 14 bases spanning the gap. The CDR3: CASSRRGGGEAFF. The CDR3 DNA reads TGTGCCAGCAGTCGTCGTGGGGGGGGTGAAGCTTTCTTT.

In its sample, this clone was seen a few times. The chain employs TRBV2 and TRBJ1-5; D may be TRBD1 (5 bases). The CDR3 consists of 13 residues. V was trimmed by 7 bases and J by 6 bases, leaving 13 bases between them. Germline V gene lookup returns CDR1 SNHLY and CDR2 FYNNEI. CDR3 amino acids: CASTRGTVQPQHF. The DNA of the CDR3 is TGTGCCAGCACCCGGGGGACGGTTCAGCCCCAGCATTTT.

In this sample, this clone turned up a few times. The chain is built from TRBV21-1 and TRBJ1-6; the D call TRBD1 from the table was never checked on the DNA. TRBV21-1 is reported as a pseudogene. The CDR3 contains 14 residues. CDR3 nucleotide sequence: TGTGCCAGCAGCTTCAGGGGGTGGTATTCACCCCTCCACTTT. Its translation is CASSFRGWYSPLHF.

The gene calls are TRBV28 and TRBJ2-1; 11 positions match TRBD2. V gave up 3 bases and J gave up 4 bases; unmatched junction bases: 11. The CDR3 has 18 residues. Germline V gene data show CDR1 as MDHEN and CDR2 as SYDVKM. The DNA for the CDR3 is TGTGCCAGCAGTTTTTTGCTAGCGGGGGGTCCTAGATACAATGAGCAGTTCTTC. It codes for CASSFLLAGGPRYNEQFF.

This chain connects TRBV19 to TRBJ1-1, with no clear D. The CDR3 spans 20 residues. V was trimmed by 4 bases and J by 4 bases, leaving 31 bases between them. Germline assignment: CDR1 LNHDA and CDR2 SQIVND (reference sequence). The CDR3, as DNA: TGTGCCAGTAGTAACCCATTCCACCGACTTGGAGGACGGGCGGGCACTGAAGCTTTCTTT. Residues: CASSNPFHRLGGRAGTEAFF.

This clone was counted only a few times. The CDR3 sequence is CASSLAQGRRPNYGYTF. DNA for the CDR3: TGTGCCAGCAGCTTAGCGCAGGGCCGCCGTCCTAACTATGGCTACACCTTC. V is TRBV7-7 and J is TRBJ1-2, with a tentative D call TRBD1 (5 bases). Trimming removed 0 bases at V and 0 bases at J, with 14 bases between. The germline V gene has CDR1 SSHAT and CDR2 FNYEAQ (reference sequence). The CDR3 runs to 17 residues. Full variable domain (remainder filled in from reference TRBV7-7 and TRBJ1-2): GAGVSQSPRYKVTKRGQDVTLRCDPISSHATLYWYQQALGQGPEFLTYFNYEAQPDKSGLPSDRFSAERPEGSISTLTIQRTEQRDSAMYRCASSLAQGRRPNYGYTFGSGTRLTVV.

This chain links TRBV7-3 with TRBJ2-1; D might be TRBD1 (6 bases). Germline assignment: CDR1 SGHTA and CDR2 FQGTGA. V lost 5 bases, J lost 8 bases, and 10 bases lay in between. CDR3 length: 12 amino acids. In DNA, the CDR3 is TGTGCCAGCAGCGCCGACAGGTATGAGCAGTTCTTC. The encoded protein is CASSADRYEQFF. Based on the CDR3 plus reference TRBV7-3 and TRBJ2-1, the full variable domain is GAGVSQTPSNKVTEKGKYVELRCDPISGHTALYWYRQSLGQGPEFLIYFQGTGAADDSGLPNDRFFAVRPEGSVSTLKIQRTERGDSAVYLCASSADRYEQFFGPGTRLTVL.

This chain connects TRBV2 to TRBJ1-6; D unclear. Trimming took off 1 base at V and 7 bases at J, with 14 bases between the two ends. CDR3 length: 16 residues. Per germline, CDR1 SNHLY and CDR2 FYNNEI. The CDR3 reads CASSEGPLALNSPLHF. The CDR3 coding sequence is TGTGCCAGCAGTGAAGGGCCCCTGGCCCTCAATTCACCCCTCCACTTT.

CDR3 nucleotide sequence: TGTGCCAGCACCGGGACAGGGAGGAACACTGAAGCTTTCTTT. Translating gives CASTGTGRNTEAFF. The V gene is TRBV25-1, the J gene TRBJ1-1; TRBD1 agrees at 9 bases. The CDR3 is made up of 14 amino acids. CDR1 MGHDK and CDR2 SYGVNS come from the germline V gene. V lost 7 bases to trimming and J lost 1 base; unmatched junction nucleotides: 4.

This chain uses TRBV13 with TRBJ2-1; 7 bases line up with TRBD1. Germline V gives CDR1 PRHDT, CDR2 FYEKMQ (reference sequence). J was trimmed by 8 bases and V by 3 bases; bases with no gene match: 7. The length of the CDR3 is 14 residues. The CDR3 spells CASSLDRTGDEQFF. Written as DNA, the CDR3 is TGTGCCAGCAGCTTGGACAGGACCGGAGATGAGCAGTTCTTC.

This clone was seen just once. V usage is TRBV2 and J usage is TRBJ2-7; the match to TRBD1 covers 11 bases. Per the germline V gene, CDR1 is SNHLY and CDR2 is FYNNEI. V lost 4 bases and J lost 9; bases outside the gene matches: 5. The CDR3 spans 13 residues. The CDR3 DNA follows: TGTGCCAGCAGTGCGGACAGGGGGCACGTGCAGTACTTC. Its translation: CASSADRGHVQYF.